Listed here are 8 T cell receptor beta chains from one sample, sequenced in a study of blood T cell repertoires in COVID-19. Sequenced by immunoSEQ multiplex PCR; TCRdb stores in-frame clones only, minus some. The table includes roughly 430,000 clones, roughly 87% detected once. Sequenced sample: PBMCs or T cells enriched from blood (not recorded which). Every receptor here comes from a woman aged 40 to 50 with acute COVID-19.

On this clone: The same CDR3 arises from other DNA sequences in this sample as well. J is TRBJ2-7 and V is TRBV13; 10 bases agree with TRBD1. The junction had 1 base not matched to a gene; V was cut back by 4 bases and J by 1 base. Germline CDR1 PRHDT, CDR2 FYEKMQ (reference sequence). This CDR3 is 14 amino acids long. The CDR3 reads CASSSGQGSYEQYF. The CDR3, as DNA: TGTGCCAGCAGCTCGGGACAGGGGTCCTACGAGCAGTACTTC.

V is TRBV24-1 and J is TRBJ2-2, with TRBD2 identical over 7 bases. Trimming removed 5 bases from V and 0 bases from J; junction bases left unmatched: 8. The CDR3 runs to 17 residues. Germline CDR1 KGHDR, CDR2 SFDVKD. The CDR3 sequence: CATSAKLGGANTGELFF. CDR3 coding DNA: TGTGCCACCAGTGCTAAACTGGGAGGGGCGAACACCGGGGAGCTGTTTTTT.

Only one count was recorded for this clone. This chain joins TRBV7-2 and TRBJ2-5; TRBD2 aligns across 7 bases. With 5 bases clipped from V and 2 bases from J, the junction kept 5 bases outside the gene matches. Per germline, CDR1 SGHTA and CDR2 FQGNSA. The length of the CDR3 is 14 residues. Written as DNA, the CDR3 is TGTGCCAGCAGCAAAACCGGGGGGCAAGAGACCCAGTACTTC. This codes for CASSKTGGQETQYF.

The chain carries TRBV3-1 (or the pseudogene TRBV3-2) and TRBJ2-2, with 7 nucleotides matching TRBD2. Germline V CDR1 and CDR2: LGHDT, YNNKEL (reference sequence). With V trimmed by 3 bases and J by 2 bases, 6 bases remained unmatched. This CDR3 is built from 16 residues. The CDR3 loop is CASSHRAGDNTGELFF. The CDR3 nucleotides are TGTGCCAGCAGCCATAGGGCGGGAGACAACACCGGGGAGCTGTTTTTT.

The chain carries TRBV19 and TRBJ1-5, with a tentative D call TRBD1 (6 bases). The CDR3 runs 15 residues. Trimming stripped 7 bases from V and 7 bases from J, with 20 bases between. Germline V gene data show CDR1 as LNHDA and CDR2 as SQIVND (reference sequence). This CDR3 is CASTSGQPRGQPQHF. DNA of the CDR3: TGTGCCAGTACCTCCGGACAGCCAAGAGGACAGCCCCAGCATTTT. The entire variable domain, with the rest obtained from reference TRBV19 and TRBJ1-5, is as follows: DGGITQSPKYLFRKEGQNVTLSCEQNLNHDAMYWYRQDPGQGLRLIYYSQIVNDFQKGDIAEGYSVSREKKESFPLTVTSAQKNPTAFYLCASTSGQPRGQPQHFGDGTRLSIL.

This rearrangement joins TRBV2 to TRBJ1-4; D may be TRBD1 (6 bases). Trimming removed 6 bases at V and 7 bases at J, with 21 bases between. This CDR3 has 16 residues. CDR1 and CDR2 from the germline V gene are SNHLY and FYNNEI. This CDR3 is CASRTTTGGRSEKLFF. The DNA of the CDR3 is TGTGCCAGCAGAACGACGACAGGTGGTCGGAGTGAAAAACTGTTTTTT. The whole variable domain, remainder taken from reference TRBV2 and TRBJ1-4, is EPEVTQTPSHQVTQMGQEVILRCVPISNHLYFYWYRQILGQKVEFLVSFYNNEISEKSEIFDDQFSVERPDGSNFTLKIRSTKLEDSAMYFCASRTTTGGRSEKLFFGSGTQLSVL.

The gene calls are TRBV7-9 and TRBJ1-5; 7 bases fit TRBD1. V shed 10 bases, J shed 3 bases, and the junction held 6 bases outside the gene matches. The CDR3 runs to 13 residues. Germline lookup yields CDR1 SEHNR and CDR2 FQNEAQ (reference sequence). CDR3 DNA: TGTGCCATCGGACAGGAATACAATCAGCCCCAGCATTTT. This gives the protein CAIGQEYNQPQHF. The whole variable domain, filled in from reference TRBV7-9 and TRBJ1-5, reads DTGVSQNPRHKITKRGQNVTFRCDPISEHNRLYWYRQTLGQGPEFLTYFQNEAQLEKSRLLSDRFSAERPKGSFSTLEIQRTEQGDSAMYLCAIGQEYNQPQHFGDGTRLSIL.

This chain links TRBV20-1 with TRBJ1-1; D uncertain. Germline CDR1 and CDR2: DFQATT and SNEGSKA (reference sequence). This CDR3 contains 14 residues. V was clipped by 3 bases and J by 6 bases, with 17 bases between them. CDR3 residues: CSASKTPGIPEAFF. CDR3 DNA: TGCAGTGCTAGTAAAACACCGGGGATACCTGAAGCTTTCTTT.